The T cell receptor (beta chain) described here comes from a study of shared clonotypes between healthy human individuals. Whole-study findings and limits: The sampled material consisted only of blood, and tissue repertoires are likely to differ.

Comment on this clone: Antigen specificity is unknown.

Germline-derived CDR1 and CDR2 are MNHEY and SMNVEV (reference sequence). The CDR3 length is 14 residues. The V end lost 3 bases, the J end lost 5 bases, and 13 bases lay between the germline ends. The team ran DNA from unsorted PBMCs on ten immunoSEQ deep assay plates for sequencing. This table comes from immunoSEQ multiplex PCR, and its TCRdb copy is limited to in-frame clones, with some not included. The top ten clones hold more than 10% of a sample with about 490,000 clones, more than 75% of them seen once. The TCR was taken from a woman aged 40 to 49 in good health. Some clones in this sample may be carry-over from other donors' samples. What was sequenced was PBMCs. The J gene is TRBJ1-1, the V gene TRBV27, with D tentatively TRBD1 (5 bases). The CDR3 coding sequence is TGTGCCAGCAGTTTGAGGGGAGGGTTGACTGAAGCTTTCTTT. It is translated as CASSLRGGLTEAFF.